The rows below give T cell receptor beta chains drawn from one sample of a study of blood T cell repertoires in COVID-19. Profiling relied on immunoSEQ multiplex PCR, and the TCRdb table lists in-frame clones only, not all of them. The sample lists about 210,000 clones; around 88% were seen once. The sequenced material came from PBMCs or T cells enriched from blood (not recorded which). All receptors come from a man aged 35-49 years with acute COVID-19. Both conserved end residues are part of each CDR3. The D gene is left open where the match is weak.

j_gene: TRBJ2-7
v_gene: TRBV7-6
d_gene: TRBD2
CDR3nt: TGTGCCAGCAGCCTAAATTCGGGACTATCCTACGAGCAGTACTTC
CDR3aa: CASSLNSGLSYEQYF

j_gene: TRBJ1-5
v_gene: TRBV5-3
d_gene: .
CDR3nt: TGTGCCGCCCAAACAGGCGTAGTCCATAGCAATCAGCCCCAGCATTTT
CDR3aa: CAAQTGVVHSNQPQHF

j_gene: TRBJ1-3
v_gene: TRBV7-9
d_gene: .
CDR3nt: TGTGCCAGCAGCTCTGCGGGGTCTGGAAACACCATATATTTT
CDR3aa: CASSSAGSGNTIYF

j_gene: TRBJ2-1
v_gene: TRBV18
d_gene: TRBD2
CDR3nt: TGTGCCAGCTCACCGGGACTAGGGGGTATCAATGAGCAGTTCTTC
CDR3aa: CASSPGLGGINEQFF

j_gene: TRBJ2-1
v_gene: TRBV9
d_gene: .
CDR3nt: TGTGCCAGCAGCGTAGTAGCGAAAGCAGACAATGAGCAGTTCTTC
CDR3aa: CASSVVAKADNEQFF

j_gene: TRBJ1-5
v_gene: TRBV4-2
d_gene: .
CDR3nt: TGTGCCAGCAGCCAAGGGAGAAGCAATAGCAATCAGCCCCAGCATTTT
CDR3aa: CASSQGRSNSNQPQHF

j_gene: TRBJ2-7
v_gene: TRBV7-9
d_gene: .
CDR3nt: TGTGCCAGCAGCTTTCTGGACAGCCGCTACGAGCAGTACTTC
CDR3aa: CASSFLDSRYEQYF

j_gene: TRBJ2-3
v_gene: TRBV6-1
d_gene: TRBD2
CDR3nt: TGTGCCAGCAGTGTAGCGGGAGGGACAGATACGCAGTATTTT
CDR3aa: CASSVAGGTDTQYF

j_gene: TRBJ1-2
v_gene: TRBV5-1
d_gene: TRBD1
CDR3nt: TGCGCCAGCAGCCCCCGACAGGGATTGATTACTAACTATGGCTACACCTTC
CDR3aa: CASSPRQGLITNYGYTF

j_gene: TRBJ1-4
v_gene: TRBV9
d_gene: .
CDR3nt: TGTGCCAGCAGCGCAGGGGTTGGTAATGAAAAACTGTTTTTT
CDR3aa: CASSAGVGNEKLFF

j_gene: TRBJ2-3
v_gene: TRBV4-2
d_gene: TRBD2
CDR3nt: TGTGCCAGCAGCTCTAGGACTAGCTGGGATACGCAGTATTTT
CDR3aa: CASSSRTSWDTQYF

j_gene: TRBJ2-1
v_gene: TRBV7-3
d_gene: TRBD2
CDR3nt: TGTGCCAGCAGCTCCGCTAGCGGATACAATGAGCAGTTCTTC
CDR3aa: CASSSASGYNEQFF

j_gene: TRBJ1-5
v_gene: TRBV9
d_gene: TRBD1
CDR3nt: TGTGCCAGCAGCGTGACAGGGCAGTTGCAGCCCCAGCATTTT
CDR3aa: CASSVTGQLQPQHF

j_gene: TRBJ1-2
v_gene: TRBV13
d_gene: TRBD1
CDR3nt: TGTGCCAGCAGCTCGCCGGACAGGGTGAACTATGGCTACACCTTC
CDR3aa: CASSSPDRVNYGYTF

j_gene: TRBJ1-2
v_gene: TRBV29-1
d_gene: .
CDR3nt: TGCAGCGCCACGGGAGGGGGTGATTATGGCTACACCTTC
CDR3aa: CSATGGGDYGYTF